This TCR beta chain was sequenced for a study of memory CD4+ T cells and cytomegalovirus serostatus. Study-wide results and caveats: Suggested: most of the CMV-linked TCR signature lies in CD4+ memory cells. Repertoires predicted CMV serostatus with median bootstrapped AUC of 0.95. Of under 200 reported CMV TCRbeta sequences, 55 to 80 were found in memory CD4+ repertoires.

Authors' processing steps: Out-of-frame sequences were removed, leaving about 2.2 million distinct TCRbeta sequences. Profiling relied on immunoSEQ multiplex PCR, and the TCRdb table lists in-frame clones only, not all of them. That table is the source of V, J and clone size, and D and trimming were worked out from the DNA. The table shows fewer than 35,000 clones, with about four fifths occurring only once. As regards this clone: Its antigen remains unknown.

Trimming cost V 11 bases and J 2 bases, with 12 bases left between them. Per germline, CDR1 ENHRY and CDR2 SYGVKD. There are 12 residues in the CDR3. Single viable CD3+CD4+CD8-CD45RO+ cells were sorted as the memory CD4+ T cells. The genes are TRBV10-3 and TRBJ2-5, with D tentatively TRBD1 (6 bases). The source material was memory CD4+ T cells from blood. The clonotype was recovered from an adult in good health and CMV-seronegative. CDR3 region: CAASTGQETQYF. CDR3 nucleotides: TGTGCCGCATCGACAGGACAAGAGACCCAGTACTTC.